One T cell receptor beta chain is described in this entry. Cohort allocation depended upon clinical history that participants reported. Those designated as exposed participants met a COVID-19 case within 2 weeks before study entry. This sample is part of a study of blood T cell repertoires in COVID-19. Study-level background: From the United States, Italy and Spain came samples of acute and convalescent COVID-19.

Germline lookup yields CDR1 KGHDR and CDR2 SFDVKD. CDR3 length: 15 amino acids. Trimming removed 4 bases from V and 8 bases from J; junction bases left unmatched: 7. This table comes from immunoSEQ multiplex PCR, and its TCRdb copy is limited to in-frame clones, with some not included. The repertoire holds 200,000 or so clones, with about 83% as singletons. V is TRBV24-1 and J is TRBJ2-1, with TRBD1 identical over 10 bases. The sequenced sample consisted of PBMCs or T cells enriched from blood (not recorded which). The source is a woman aged 45-60 years who had been exposed to COVID-19. The CDR3 DNA is TGTGCCACCAGTGAGGCCGGGACAGGGGACGATGAGCAGTTCTTC. This translates into CATSEAGTGDDEQFF.